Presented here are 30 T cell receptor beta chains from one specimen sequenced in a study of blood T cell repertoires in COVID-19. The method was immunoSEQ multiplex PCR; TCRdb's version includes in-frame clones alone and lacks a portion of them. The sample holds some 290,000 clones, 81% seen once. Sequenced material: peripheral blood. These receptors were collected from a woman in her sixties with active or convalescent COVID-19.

CDR3 nucleotides: TGCGCCAGCAGCCAAGATATGGTCGGGAGGGTCGGGACCGGGGAGCTGTTTTTT. This codes for CASSQDMVGRVGTGELFF. The V gene is TRBV4-3, the J gene TRBJ2-2; TRBD2 aligns across 8 bases. The CDR3 runs 18 residues. V shed 0 bases and J 5 bases; nucleotides not matched to a gene: 11. The germline V gene encodes CDR1 LGHNA and CDR2 YSLEER.

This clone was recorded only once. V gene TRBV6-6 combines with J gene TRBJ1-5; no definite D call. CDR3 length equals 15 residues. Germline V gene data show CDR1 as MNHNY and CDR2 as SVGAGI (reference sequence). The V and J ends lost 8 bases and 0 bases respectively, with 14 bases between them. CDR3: CASWRPADSNQPQHF. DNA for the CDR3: TGTGCCAGCTGGAGACCAGCTGATAGCAATCAGCCCCAGCATTTT.

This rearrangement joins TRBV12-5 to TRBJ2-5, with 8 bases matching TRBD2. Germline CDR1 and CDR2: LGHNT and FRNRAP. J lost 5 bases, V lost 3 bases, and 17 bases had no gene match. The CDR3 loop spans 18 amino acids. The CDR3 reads CASGLDPGLALLEETQYF. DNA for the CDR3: TGTGCTAGTGGTTTAGACCCTGGACTAGCCCTCCTGGAGGAGACCCAGTACTTC.

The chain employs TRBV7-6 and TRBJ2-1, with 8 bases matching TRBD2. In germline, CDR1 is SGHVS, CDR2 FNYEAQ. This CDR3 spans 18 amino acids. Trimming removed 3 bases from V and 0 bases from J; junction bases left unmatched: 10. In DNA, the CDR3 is TGTGCCAGCAGCTTTCGCGGCGGGGGGCCGAGCTCCTACAATGAGCAGTTCTTC. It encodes CASSFRGGGPSSYNEQFF.

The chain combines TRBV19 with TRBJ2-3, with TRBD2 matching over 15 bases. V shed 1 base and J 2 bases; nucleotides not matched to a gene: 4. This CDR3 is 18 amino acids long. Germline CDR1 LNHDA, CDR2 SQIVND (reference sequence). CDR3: CASSIGTSGGGITDTQYF. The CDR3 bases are TGTGCCAGTAGTATAGGGACTAGCGGGGGGGGAATCACAGATACGCAGTATTTT. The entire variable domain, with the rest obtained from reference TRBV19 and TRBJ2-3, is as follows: DGGITQSPKYLFRKEGQNVTLSCEQNLNHDAMYWYRQDPGQGLRLIYYSQIVNDFQKGDIAEGYSVSREKKESFPLTVTSAQKNPTAFYLCASSIGTSGGGITDTQYFGPGTRLTVL.

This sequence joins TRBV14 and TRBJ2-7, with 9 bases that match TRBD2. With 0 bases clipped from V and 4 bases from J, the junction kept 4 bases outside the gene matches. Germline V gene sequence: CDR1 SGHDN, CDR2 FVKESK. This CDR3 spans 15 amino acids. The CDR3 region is CASSQDSGGWYEQYF. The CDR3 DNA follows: TGTGCCAGCAGCCAAGATAGCGGGGGTTGGTACGAGCAGTACTTC.

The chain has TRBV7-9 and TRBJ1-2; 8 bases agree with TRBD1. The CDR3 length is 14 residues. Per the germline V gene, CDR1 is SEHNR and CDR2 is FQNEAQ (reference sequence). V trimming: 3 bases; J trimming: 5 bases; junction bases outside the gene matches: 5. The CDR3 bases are TGTGCCAGCAGCTTTCAGGGGGCCTCATATGGCTACACCTTC. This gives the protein CASSFQGASYGYTF.

Here the CDR3 DNA reads TGTGCCAGCAGTTTATATGGCGGGGTGGCCTACAATGAGCAGTTCTTC. It is translated as CASSLYGGVAYNEQFF. This rearrangement joins TRBV27 to TRBJ2-1; tentatively, D is TRBD2 (6 bases). CDR1 is MNHEY, CDR2 SMNVEV, per germline (reference sequence). V dropped 1 base and J dropped 2 bases, with 12 bases sitting between them. The length of the CDR3 is 16 residues.

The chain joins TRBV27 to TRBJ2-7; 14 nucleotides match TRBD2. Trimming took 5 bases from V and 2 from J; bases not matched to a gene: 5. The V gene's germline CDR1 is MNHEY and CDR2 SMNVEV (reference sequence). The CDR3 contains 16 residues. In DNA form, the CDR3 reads TGTGCCAGCAGTCCTCGGGGACTAGCGGGGGCCTACGAGCAGTACTTC. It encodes CASSPRGLAGAYEQYF.

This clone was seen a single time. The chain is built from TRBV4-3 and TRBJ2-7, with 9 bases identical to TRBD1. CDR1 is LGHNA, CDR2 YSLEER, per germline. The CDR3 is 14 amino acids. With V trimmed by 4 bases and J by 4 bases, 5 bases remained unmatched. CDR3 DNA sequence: TGCGCCAGCAGCCTCGACAGGGGGGCATACGAGCAGTACTTC. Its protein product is CASSLDRGAYEQYF.

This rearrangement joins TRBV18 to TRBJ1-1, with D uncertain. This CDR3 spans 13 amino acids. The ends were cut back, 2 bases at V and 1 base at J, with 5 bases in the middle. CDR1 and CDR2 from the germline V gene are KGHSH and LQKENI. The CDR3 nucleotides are TGTGCCAGCTCACCAACACAGAACACTGAAGCTTTCTTT. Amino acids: CASSPTQNTEAFF.

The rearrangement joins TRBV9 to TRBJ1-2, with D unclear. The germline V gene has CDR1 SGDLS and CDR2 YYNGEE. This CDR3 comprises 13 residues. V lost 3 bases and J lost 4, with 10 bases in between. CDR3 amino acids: CASSGEVVYGYTF. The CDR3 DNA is TGTGCCAGCAGCGGGGAGGTGGTCTATGGCTACACCTTC. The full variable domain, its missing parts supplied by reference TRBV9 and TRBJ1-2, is DSGVTQTPKHLITATGQRVTLRCSPRSGDLSVYWYQQSLDQGLQFLIQYYNGEERAKGNILERFSAQQFPDLHSELNLSSLELGDSALYFCASSGEVVYGYTFGSGTRLTVV.

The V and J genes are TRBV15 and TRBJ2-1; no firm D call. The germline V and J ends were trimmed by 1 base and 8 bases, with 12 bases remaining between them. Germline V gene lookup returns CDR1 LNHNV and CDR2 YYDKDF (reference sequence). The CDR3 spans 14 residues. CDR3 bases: TGTGCCACCAGCAGAGTTGGCCTTGAGGATGAGCAGTTCTTC. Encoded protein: CATSRVGLEDEQFF. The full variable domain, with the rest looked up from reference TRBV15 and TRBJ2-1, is DAMVIQNPRYQVTQFGKPVTLSCSQTLNHNVMYWYQQKSSQAPKLLFHYYDKDFNNEADTPDNFQSRRPNTSFCFLDIRSPGLGDTAMYLCATSRVGLEDEQFFGPGTRLTVL.

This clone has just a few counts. The CDR3 sequence: CASSLAVAESTDTQYF. Written as DNA, the CDR3 is TGTGCCAGCAGCTTGGCGGTAGCGGAAAGCACAGATACGCAGTATTTT. J is TRBJ2-3 and V is TRBV5-4, with a tentative D call TRBD2 (6 bases). The CDR3 runs 16 residues. Germline V lookup: CDR1 SGHNT, CDR2 YYREEE (reference sequence). V lost 0 bases and J lost 0, with 11 bases in between.

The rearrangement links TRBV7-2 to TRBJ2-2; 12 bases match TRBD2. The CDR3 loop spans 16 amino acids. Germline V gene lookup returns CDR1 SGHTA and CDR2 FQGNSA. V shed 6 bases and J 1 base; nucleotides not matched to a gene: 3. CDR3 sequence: CASRGGLAGNTGELFF. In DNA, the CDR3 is TGTGCCAGCAGGGGGGGACTAGCGGGGAACACCGGGGAGCTGTTTTTT.

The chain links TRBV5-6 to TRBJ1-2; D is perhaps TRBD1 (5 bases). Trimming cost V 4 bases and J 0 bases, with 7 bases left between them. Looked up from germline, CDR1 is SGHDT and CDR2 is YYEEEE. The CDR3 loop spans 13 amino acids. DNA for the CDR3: TGTGCCAGCAGCATGACAGCTAACTATGGCTACACCTTC. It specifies CASSMTANYGYTF.

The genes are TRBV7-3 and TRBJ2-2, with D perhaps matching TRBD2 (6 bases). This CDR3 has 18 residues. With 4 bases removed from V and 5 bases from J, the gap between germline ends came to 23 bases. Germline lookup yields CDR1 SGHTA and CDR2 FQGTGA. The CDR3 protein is CASSSNPTVEGRTGELFF. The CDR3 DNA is TGTGCCAGCAGCTCCAACCCTACCGTGGAGGGAAGGACCGGGGAGCTGTTTTTT.

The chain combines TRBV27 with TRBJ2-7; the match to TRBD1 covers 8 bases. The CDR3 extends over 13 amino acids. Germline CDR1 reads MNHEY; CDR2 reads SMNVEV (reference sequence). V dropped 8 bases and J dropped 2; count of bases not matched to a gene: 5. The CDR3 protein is CASRPTGAYEQYF. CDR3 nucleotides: TGTGCCAGCCGCCCGACAGGGGCCTACGAGCAGTACTTC.

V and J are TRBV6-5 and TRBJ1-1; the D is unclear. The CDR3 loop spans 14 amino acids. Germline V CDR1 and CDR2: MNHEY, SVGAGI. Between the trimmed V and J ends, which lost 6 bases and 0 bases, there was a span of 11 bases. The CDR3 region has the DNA TGTGCCAGCAGCCTTGACTTGCTGAACACTGAAGCTTTCTTT. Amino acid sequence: CASSLDLLNTEAFF.

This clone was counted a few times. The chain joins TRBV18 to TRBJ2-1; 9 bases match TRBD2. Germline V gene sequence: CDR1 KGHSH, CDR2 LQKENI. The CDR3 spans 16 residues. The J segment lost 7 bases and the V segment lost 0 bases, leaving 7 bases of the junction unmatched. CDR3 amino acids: CASSPPPSGGWNEQFF. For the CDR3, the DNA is TGTGCCAGCTCACCACCTCCCAGCGGGGGGTGGAATGAGCAGTTCTTC.

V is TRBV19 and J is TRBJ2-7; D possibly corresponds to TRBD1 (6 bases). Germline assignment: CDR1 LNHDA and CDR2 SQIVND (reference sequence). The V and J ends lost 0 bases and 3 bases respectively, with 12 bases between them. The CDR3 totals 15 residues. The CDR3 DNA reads TGTGCCAGTAGTATAGATCAGGGGCCTTACTACGAGCAGTACTTC. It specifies CASSIDQGPYYEQYF.

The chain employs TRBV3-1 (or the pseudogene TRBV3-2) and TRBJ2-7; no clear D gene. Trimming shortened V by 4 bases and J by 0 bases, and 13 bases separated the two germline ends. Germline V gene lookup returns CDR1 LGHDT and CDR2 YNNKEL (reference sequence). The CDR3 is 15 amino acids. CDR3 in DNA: TGTGCCAGCAGCCCAATCCTGACGGGCTCCTACGAGCAGTACTTC. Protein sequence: CASSPILTGSYEQYF.

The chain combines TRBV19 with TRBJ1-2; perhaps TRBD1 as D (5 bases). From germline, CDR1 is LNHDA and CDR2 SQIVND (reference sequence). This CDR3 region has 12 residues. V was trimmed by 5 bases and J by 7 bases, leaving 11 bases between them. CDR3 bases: TGTGCCAGTAGTCCTCAGGGAGGTGGCTACACCTTC. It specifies CASSPQGGGYTF.

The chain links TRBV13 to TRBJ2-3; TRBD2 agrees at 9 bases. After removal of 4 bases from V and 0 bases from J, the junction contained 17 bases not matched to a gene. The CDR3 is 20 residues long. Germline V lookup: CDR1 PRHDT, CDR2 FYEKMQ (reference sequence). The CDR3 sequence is CASSSLPGASGDRSTDTQYF. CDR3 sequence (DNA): TGTGCCAGCAGCTCCCTCCCGGGGGCTAGCGGGGACCGGAGCACAGATACGCAGTATTTT.

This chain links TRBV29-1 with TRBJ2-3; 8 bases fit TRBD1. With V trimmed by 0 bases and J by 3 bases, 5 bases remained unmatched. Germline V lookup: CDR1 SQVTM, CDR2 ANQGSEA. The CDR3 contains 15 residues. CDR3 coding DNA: TGCAGCGTTGAAGATAAGGGACAGGTAACAGATACGCAGTATTTT. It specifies CSVEDKGQVTDTQYF.

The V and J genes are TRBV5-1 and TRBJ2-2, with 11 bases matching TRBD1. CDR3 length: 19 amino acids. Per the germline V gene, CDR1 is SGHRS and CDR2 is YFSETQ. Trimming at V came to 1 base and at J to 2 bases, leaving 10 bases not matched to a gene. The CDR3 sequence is CASSLPRTGGMGNTGELFF. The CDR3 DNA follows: TGCGCCAGCAGCTTGCCCCGGACAGGGGGCATGGGCAACACCGGGGAGCTGTTTTTT.

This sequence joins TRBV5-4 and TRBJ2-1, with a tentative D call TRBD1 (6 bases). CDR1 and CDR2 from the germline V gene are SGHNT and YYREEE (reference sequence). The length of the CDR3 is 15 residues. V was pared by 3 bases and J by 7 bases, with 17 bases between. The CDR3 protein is CASSSRAGVGNEQFF. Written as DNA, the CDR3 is TGTGCCAGCAGCTCCCGGGCAGGGGTAGGGAATGAGCAGTTCTTC.

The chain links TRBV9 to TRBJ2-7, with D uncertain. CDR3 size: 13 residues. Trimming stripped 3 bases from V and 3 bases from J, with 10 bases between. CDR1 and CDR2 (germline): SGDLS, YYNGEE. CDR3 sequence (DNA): TGTGCCAGCAGCGGAGTCAACAGCTACGAGCAGTACTTC. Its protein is CASSGVNSYEQYF.

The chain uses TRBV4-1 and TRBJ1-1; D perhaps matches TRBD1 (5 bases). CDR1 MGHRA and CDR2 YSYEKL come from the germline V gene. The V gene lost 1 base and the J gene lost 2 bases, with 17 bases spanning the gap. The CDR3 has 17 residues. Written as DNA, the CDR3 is TGCGCCAGCAGCCAAGCTCCGGCAGGGAAAGGAAACACTGAAGCTTTCTTT. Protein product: CASSQAPAGKGNTEAFF.

In DNA, the CDR3 is TGTGCCAGCAGCTTAGGGAGACAGGTCCAAGAGACCCAGTACTTC. Its protein product is CASSLGRQVQETQYF. The V call is TRBV7-2, the J call TRBJ2-5; tentative D call: TRBD1 (6 bases). CDR3 length: 15 residues. Germline V gene data show CDR1 as SGHTA and CDR2 as FQGNSA. Between the trimmed V and J ends, which lost 1 base and 1 base, there was a span of 10 bases.